The entry that follows covers one T cell receptor beta chain sequence. Its antigen is currently unknown. With 60 Vbeta and 13 Jbeta primers, the PCR was carried out. Assay used: immunoSEQ multiplex PCR; TCRdb lists only in-frame clones, some missing. Counted here are fewer than 250,000 clones, around 87% occurring once; the ten biggest clones make up about 1.2%. The entry originates in a study of cytomegalovirus exposure and HLA in healthy donors. Study findings and constraints: Later analysis identified several of the most significant clusters that appeared linked to common viral pathogens.

Donors had nominal health at sampling but likely had unrecorded immune exposures. Trimming took 3 bases from V and 6 from J; bases not matched to a gene: 5. There are 16 residues in the CDR3. The V gene's germline CDR1 is LNHDA and CDR2 SQIVND (reference sequence). This clonotype originated in a young man in good health and CMV-seronegative. V gene TRBV19 combines with J gene TRBJ2-1; 13 bases are a match to TRBD2. Specimen: PBMCs. CDR3 nucleotide sequence: TGTGCCAGTAGTATCCAACTAGCGGGAGGGGGCAATGAGCAGTTCTTC. It translates to CASSIQLAGGGNEQFF.